Presented here are 5 T cell receptor gamma chains from one specimen sequenced in a study of gamma-delta T cells after stem cell transplantation. TCRdb called clones anew from the RT-PCR reads with CATT. The repertoire has 700 to 750 gamma-chain clones, less than 40% of them found once; the top ten carry about 28%. Sequencing was carried out using gamma-delta T cells. These receptors all stem from a human donor. It is not recorded whose cells these are; they may come from a transplant donor.

This clone was seen more than once but under ten times. The J gene is TRGJ1 or TRGJ2, the V gene TRGV3. Germline matching of the DNA provided the J gene here, since TCRdb leaves it blank. The CDR3 totals 11 residues. V lost 6 bases to trimming and J lost 5 bases; unmatched junction nucleotides: 4. Per germline, CDR1 VTNTFY and CDR2 YDVSTARD (reference sequence). CDR3 residues: CATWCDYKKLF. The CDR3 coding sequence is TGTGCCACCTGGTGCGATTATAAGAAACTCTTT.

With regard to this clone: Given a much more abundant clone one base away, this may be a read error. The chain recombines TRGV9 with TRGJP. The J gene, absent from TCRdb, was called here by matching the DNA to germline. CDR1 and CDR2 (germline): GITISATS, ISYDGTV (reference sequence). With V trimmed by 6 bases and J by 9 bases, 17 bases remained unmatched. The CDR3 is made up of 18 amino acids. The CDR3 DNA is TGTGCCTTGTGGAAACTTCTCTCCTCGGGGTTGGGCAAAAAAATCAAGGTATTT. Residues: CALWKLLSSGLGKKIKVF.

Details on this clone: A far larger clone is a single base away, which makes a read error likely. The chain employs TRGV5P and TRGJP1. The J gene, not given by TCRdb, was assigned here from a germline match of the nucleotide sequence. TRGV5P is termed a pseudogene. The CDR3 runs to 17 residues. CDR3 region: CASLDSDPNTTGWFKIF. CDR3 DNA sequence: TGTGCCTCTCTCGACTCTGACCCAAATACCACTGGTTGGTTCAAGATATTT.

Concerning this clone itself: A read error likely explains this, since a far larger clone differs by one base. The chain couples TRGV8 to TRGJP1. The J gene comes from matching the DNA to germline here; TCRdb lacks it. Trimming took 11 bases from V and 0 from J; bases not matched to a gene: 18. The CDR3 extends over 17 amino acids. The germline V gene encodes CDR1 VENAVY and CDR2 YDSYNSRV. CDR3 nucleotide sequence: TGTGCCATTCTCGACTCTGACCCAAATACCACTGGTTGGTTCAAGATATTT. Protein: CAILDSDPNTTGWFKIF.

J is TRGJP2 and V is TRGV9. The J gene is absent in TCRdb and was assigned here via DNA matching to germline. From germline, CDR1 is GITISATS and CDR2 ISYDGTV (reference sequence). The CDR3 is 15 residues long. After removal of 6 bases from V and 1 base from J, the junction contained 8 bases not matched to a gene. As DNA, the CDR3 is TGTGCCTTGTGGCAAGTTACTAGTAGTGATTGGATCAAGACGTTT. Translating it yields CALWQVTSSDWIKTF.